Sequencing of this T cell receptor beta chain was carried out in a study of T cell responses to AZD1222 COVID-19 vaccine. Whole-study results and caveats: Clonal diversity may have been underestimated, and the donors were mostly white British, with more females than males. Spike-spanning, vaccine-associated CD4 TCRs were dominant at 160-218 and 743-854.

The method was immunoSEQ multiplex PCR; TCRdb's version includes in-frame clones alone and lacks a portion of them. The repertoire consists of 110,000 to 150,000 clones, with 85% to 90% occurring once and the leading ten covering 3% to 4%. Germline CDR1 is SNHLY and CDR2 is FYNNEI. This CDR3 comprises 13 residues. The ends were cut back, 5 bases at V and 1 base at J, with 8 bases in the middle. A remark on this clone: No antigen is known for it.

This clonotype originated in an adult who received the AZD1222 COVID-19 vaccine. V gene TRBV2 combines with J gene TRBJ2-5, with a weak D call TRBD1 (5 bases). Material: peripheral blood, obtained 28 days after the second AZD1222 dose. The CDR3 loop reads CASSLDSQETQYF. In nucleotides, the CDR3 is TGTGCCAGCAGTCTAGACAGCCAAGAGACCCAGTACTTC.